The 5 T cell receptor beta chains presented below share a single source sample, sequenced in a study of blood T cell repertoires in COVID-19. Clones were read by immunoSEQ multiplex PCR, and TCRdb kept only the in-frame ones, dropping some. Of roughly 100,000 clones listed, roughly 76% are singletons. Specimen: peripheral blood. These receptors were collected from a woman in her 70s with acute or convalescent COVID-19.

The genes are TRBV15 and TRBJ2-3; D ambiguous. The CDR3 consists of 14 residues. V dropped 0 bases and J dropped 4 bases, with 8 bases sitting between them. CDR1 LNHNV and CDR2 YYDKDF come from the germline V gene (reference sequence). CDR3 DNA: TGTGCCACCAGCAGAGACCTTAATTCAGATACGCAGTATTTT. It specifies CATSRDLNSDTQYF.

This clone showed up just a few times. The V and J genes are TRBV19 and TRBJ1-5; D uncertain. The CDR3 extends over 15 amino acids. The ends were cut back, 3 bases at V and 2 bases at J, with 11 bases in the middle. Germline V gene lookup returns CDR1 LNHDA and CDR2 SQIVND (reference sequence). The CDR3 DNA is TGTGCCAGTAGTATGAGGGTCCGTGGCAATCAGCCCCAGCATTTT. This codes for CASSMRVRGNQPQHF.

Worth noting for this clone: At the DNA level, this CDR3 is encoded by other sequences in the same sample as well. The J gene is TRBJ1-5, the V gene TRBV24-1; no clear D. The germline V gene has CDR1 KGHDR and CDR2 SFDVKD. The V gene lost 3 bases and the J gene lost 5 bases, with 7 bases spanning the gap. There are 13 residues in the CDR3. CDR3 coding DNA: TGTGCCACCAGTGATCGAGGAGATCAGCCCCAGCATTTT. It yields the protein CATSDRGDQPQHF.

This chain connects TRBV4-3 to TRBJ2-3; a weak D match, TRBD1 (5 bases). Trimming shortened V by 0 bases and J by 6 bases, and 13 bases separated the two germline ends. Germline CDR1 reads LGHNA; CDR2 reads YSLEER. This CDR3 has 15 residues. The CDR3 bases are TGCGCCAGCAGCCAAGAGGTGACAGCCCACGATACGCAGTATTTT. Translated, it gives CASSQEVTAHDTQYF.

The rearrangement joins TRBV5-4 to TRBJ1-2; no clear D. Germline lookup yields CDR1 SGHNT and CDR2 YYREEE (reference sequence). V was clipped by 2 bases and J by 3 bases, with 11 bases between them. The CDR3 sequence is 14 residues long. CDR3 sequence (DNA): TGTGCCAGCAGCTTCGAGTTTCTAGACTATGGCTACACCTTC. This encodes CASSFEFLDYGYTF.